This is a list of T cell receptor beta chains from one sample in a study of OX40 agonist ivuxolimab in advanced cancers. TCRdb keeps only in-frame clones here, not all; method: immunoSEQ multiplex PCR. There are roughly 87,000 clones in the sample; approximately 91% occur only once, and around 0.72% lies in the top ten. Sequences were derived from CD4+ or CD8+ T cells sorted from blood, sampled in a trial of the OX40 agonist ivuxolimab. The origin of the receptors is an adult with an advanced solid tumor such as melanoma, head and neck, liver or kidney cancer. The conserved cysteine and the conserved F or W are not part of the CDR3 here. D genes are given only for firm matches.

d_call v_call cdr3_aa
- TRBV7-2 ASSSVIQGNYGYT
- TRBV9 ASSETQPVTDTQY
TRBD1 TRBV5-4 ASSFGGDRSYEQY
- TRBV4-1 ASIGVRGGNTEAF
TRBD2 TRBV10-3 AISISGTSGGAGNEQF
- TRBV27 ASSLAGTYEQY
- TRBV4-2 ASSPQGKETQY
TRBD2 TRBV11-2 ASSFGLAGGADTQY
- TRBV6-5 ASSRDGGVGTEAF
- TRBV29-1 SVGRQNSYEQY
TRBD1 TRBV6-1 ASSEGQGTQETQY
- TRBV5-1 ASSLATGTRGTQY
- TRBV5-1 ASSRGGAGAYEQY
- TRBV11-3 ASSFSGTQDTQY
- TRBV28 ASSDISGANVLT
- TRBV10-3 AISDSGKKGETQY
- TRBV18 ASSPGLSSGNTIY
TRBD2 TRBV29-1 SVEETSGGGTQY
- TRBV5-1 ASSLEAAGQLLH
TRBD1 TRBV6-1 ASSDRTGVQETQY
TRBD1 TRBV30 AWNIGTAYEQY
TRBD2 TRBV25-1 ASSETWASGGDTQY
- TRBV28 ASSLSLAETQY
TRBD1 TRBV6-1 ATRQGRQTEAF
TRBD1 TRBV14 ASSPWTGVSMNTEAF
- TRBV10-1 ASSGGGTEAF
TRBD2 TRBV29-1 SVERLAGGGEQF
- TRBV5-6 ASSPRRFGGELF
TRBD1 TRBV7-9 ASSTDRGSTLEAF
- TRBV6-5 ASRHGPRGQPQH
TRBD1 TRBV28 ASSPPDRGYEQY
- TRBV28 ASRSGTHSNQPQH
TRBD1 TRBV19 ASTSRGPGTEAF
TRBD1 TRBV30 AWRLGQGVNTGELF
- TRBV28 ASINTGMGWEAQH
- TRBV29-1 SASRGAETQY
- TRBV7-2 ASSLVMSGNTIY
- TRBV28 ASSSPNEQY
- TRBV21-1 ASSNSRRETQY
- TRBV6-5 ASSLLGAGELF
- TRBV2 ASGRMGLSNQPQH
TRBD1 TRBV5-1 ASSLGGTGTSGTEAF
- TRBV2 ASSYTEEAF
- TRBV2 ASSAQVNTEAF
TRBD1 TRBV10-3 AISITGTETYEQY
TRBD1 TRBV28 ASSLWTGQQETQY